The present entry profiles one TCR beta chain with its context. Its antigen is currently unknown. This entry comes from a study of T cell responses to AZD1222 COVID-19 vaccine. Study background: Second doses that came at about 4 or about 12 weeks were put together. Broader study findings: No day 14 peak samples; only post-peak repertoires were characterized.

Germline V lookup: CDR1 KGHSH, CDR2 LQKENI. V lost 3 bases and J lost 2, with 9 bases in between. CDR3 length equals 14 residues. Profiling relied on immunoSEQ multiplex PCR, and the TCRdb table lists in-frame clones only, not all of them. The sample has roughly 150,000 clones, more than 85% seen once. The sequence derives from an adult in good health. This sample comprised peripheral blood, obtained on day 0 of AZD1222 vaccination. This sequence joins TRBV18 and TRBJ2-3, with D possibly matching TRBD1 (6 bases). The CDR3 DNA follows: TGTGCCAGCTCACCGCAGGGGCCCACAGATACGCAGTATTTT. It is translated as CASSPQGPTDTQYF.